This TCR beta chain was sequenced during a study of shared clonotypes between healthy human individuals. Looking at the study overall: CD4 naive and memory got three plates each, CD8 naive two, CD8 memory one.

The junction had 9 bases not matched to a gene; V was cut back by 4 bases and J by 0 bases. CDR3 length: 16 residues. CDR1 and CDR2 (germline): SGDLS, YYNGEE. Measured with immunoSEQ multiplex PCR; TCRdb has only the in-frame clones, and not every one. The sample lists about 2.4 million clones; 80% to 95% were seen once. This clonotype was obtained from a man between 18 and 35 years old in good health. Some clones in this sample may be carry-over from other donors' samples. Specimen: naive CD4+ T cells from PBMCs. Subset here: CD45RA+ positively selected. The chain couples TRBV9 to TRBJ1-2; 7 bases map to TRBD1. CDR3 coding DNA: TGTGCCAGCAGCCCGCAGGGGGGAGAAACTAACTATGGCTACACCTTC. Protein: CASSPQGGETNYGYTF.